The next 21 T cell receptor beta chains were all read from a single sample in a study of T cells in localized non-small cell lung cancer. Measured with immunoSEQ multiplex PCR; TCRdb has only the in-frame clones, and not every one. There are fewer than 75,000 clones in the sample; approximately 88% occur only once, and 1.3% lies in the top ten. This specimen consisted of peripheral blood, obtained before any cancer treatment. The receptors here all came from a female donor of 60 years or more with stage I lung adenocarcinoma.

The table lists this clone with a few counts. The V and J genes are TRBV5-1 and TRBJ2-6; no clear D gene. In germline, CDR1 is SGHRS, CDR2 YFSETQ. The CDR3 is made up of 14 amino acids. V gave up 10 bases and J gave up 4 bases, with 15 bases separating them. The CDR3 DNA reads as TGCGCCTCGGAAGCTGGGGAAGGGGCCAACGTCCTGACTTTC. It translates to CASEAGEGANVLTF.

The chain employs TRBV2 and TRBJ1-1; possible D gene TRBD1, 6 bases. The germline V gene has CDR1 SNHLY and CDR2 FYNNEI. The CDR3 covers 15 residues. V dropped 4 bases and J dropped 6 bases, with 18 bases sitting between them. The CDR3 DNA reads TGTGCCAGCAGTGGACAACAGGGCCCCAGGCCTGAAGCTTTCTTT. Its translation: CASSGQQGPRPEAFF.

V usage is TRBV5-1 and J usage is TRBJ2-2; D is ambiguous. V was pared by 0 bases and J by 3 bases, with 6 bases between. The CDR3 loop spans 14 amino acids. CDR1 is SGHRS, CDR2 YFSETQ, per germline. The chain's CDR3 is CASSLGQDTGELFF. The CDR3 nucleotides are TGCGCCAGCAGCTTGGGGCAGGACACCGGGGAGCTGTTTTTT.

The J gene is TRBJ2-7, the V gene TRBV19; 7 nucleotides match TRBD2. In germline, CDR1 is LNHDA, CDR2 SQIVND (reference sequence). V was pared by 3 bases and J by 1 base, with 6 bases of the junction left unmatched. CDR3 length: 15 residues. The CDR3 loop is CASSIQAGPSYEQYF. CDR3 DNA: TGTGCCAGTAGTATCCAAGCGGGACCATCCTACGAGCAGTACTTC.

V gene TRBV29-1 combines with J gene TRBJ1-3; 9 nucleotides match TRBD1. V trimming: 3 bases; J trimming: 4 bases; junction bases outside the gene matches: 7. The CDR3 totals 15 residues. CDR1 is SQVTM and CDR2 is ANQGSEA in the germline V gene. The CDR3 nucleotides read TGCAGCGTTGACTCGGGACAGGGAGCCGGAAACACCATATATTTT. Amino acids: CSVDSGQGAGNTIYF.

The chain carries TRBV7-2 and TRBJ2-3, with TRBD1 matching over 8 bases. V dropped 7 bases and J dropped 2; count of bases not matched to a gene: 5. Germline V gene data show CDR1 as SGHTA and CDR2 as FQGNSA. The CDR3 contains 14 residues. CDR3 region: CASNQGANTDTQYF. In DNA form, the CDR3 reads TGTGCCAGCAACCAGGGGGCCAACACAGATACGCAGTATTTT.

The J gene is TRBJ2-3, the V gene TRBV7-2, with D uncertain. Germline V gene sequence: CDR1 SGHTA, CDR2 FQGNSA. The CDR3 is made up of 13 amino acids. V was trimmed by 2 bases and J by 5 bases, leaving 8 bases between them. The CDR3 here is CASSLTPGDTQYF. The CDR3 DNA follows: TGTGCCAGCAGCTTAACGCCCGGAGATACGCAGTATTTT.

This clone was seen once. The rearrangement joins TRBV5-4 to TRBJ2-1; D unresolved. Germline V gene sequence: CDR1 SGHNT, CDR2 YYREEE (reference sequence). The CDR3 loop spans 12 amino acids. Trimming cost V 0 bases and J 10 bases, with 8 bases left between them. The CDR3 DNA follows: TGTGCCAGCAGCTTGGAGGCGACAGAGCAGTTCTTC. It encodes CASSLEATEQFF.

The V call is TRBV28, the J call TRBJ2-1, with TRBD1 identical over 11 bases. CDR1 and CDR2 from the germline V gene are MDHEN and SYDVKM. The trim removed 4 bases at V and 2 bases at J, leaving 10 bases unmatched. The CDR3 runs 18 residues. CDR3 in DNA: TGTGCCAGCAGTTCTGGACAGGGGGCCCAGATACCCTACAATGAGCAGTTCTTC. It translates to CASSSGQGAQIPYNEQFF. Full variable domain (missing parts from reference TRBV28 and TRBJ2-1): DVKVTQSSRYLVKRTGEKVFLECVQDMDHENMFWYRQDPGLGLRLIYFSYDVKMKEKGDIPEGYSVSREKKERFSLILESASTNQTSMYLCASSSGQGAQIPYNEQFFGPGTRLTVL.

This clone occurred a few times. The chain combines TRBV5-1 with TRBJ1-4, with 10 bases that match TRBD1. V lost 4 bases to trimming and J lost 3 bases; unmatched junction nucleotides: 6. The CDR3 extends over 16 amino acids. Germline V CDR1 and CDR2: SGHRS, YFSETQ. CDR3 loop: CASSRDRGPPNEKLFF. The CDR3 DNA sequence: TGCGCCAGCAGCCGCGACAGGGGGCCTCCTAATGAAAAACTGTTTTTT.

The genes are TRBV11-1 and TRBJ2-7; no firm D call. V was shortened by 5 bases and J by 3 bases, with 8 bases between the two germline ends. CDR1 and CDR2 (germline): SGHAT, FQDESV (reference sequence). The CDR3 runs 12 residues. The CDR3 is CASSTSIYEQYF. Written as DNA, the CDR3 is TGTGCCAGCAGCACAAGTATCTACGAGCAGTACTTC.

This chain joins TRBV9 and TRBJ2-2; perhaps TRBD2 as D (7 bases). The CDR3 contains 18 residues. Deletions cut 3 bases from V and 5 bases from J, with 23 bases between. Germline V CDR1 and CDR2: SGDLS, YYNGEE. The CDR3 coding sequence is TGTGCCAGCAGCGAACCTTTGAGAGGGGGGGCCCCGACCGGGGAGCTGTTTTTT. It encodes CASSEPLRGGAPTGELFF.

V is TRBV19 and J is TRBJ2-6; 9 bases agree with TRBD1. The CDR3 sequence is 14 residues long. Trimming cost V 9 bases and J 1 base; bases outside gene matches: 1. Germline CDR1 is LNHDA and CDR2 is SQIVND (reference sequence). This chain's CDR3 is CASGQGSGANVLTF. As DNA, the CDR3 is TGTGCCAGCGGACAGGGGTCTGGGGCCAACGTCCTGACTTTC.

The chain carries TRBV27 and TRBJ1-5; the match to TRBD1 covers 7 bases. This CDR3 spans 16 amino acids. V lost 2 bases to trimming and J lost 5 bases; unmatched junction nucleotides: 9. CDR1 MNHEY and CDR2 SMNVEV come from the germline V gene (reference sequence). The CDR3 nucleotides are TGTGCCAGCAGTTTAGGATCGTTACAGGGGCATCAGCCCCAGCATTTT. As protein: CASSLGSLQGHQPQHF.

J is TRBJ2-2 and V is TRBV19, with D possibly matching TRBD2 (7 bases). V was trimmed by 4 bases and J by 5 bases, leaving 17 bases between them. The CDR3 has 16 amino acids. CDR1 is LNHDA and CDR2 is SQIVND in the germline V gene (reference sequence). CDR3: CASSRGGGARTGELFF. The DNA for the CDR3 is TGTGCCAGTAGTAGGGGAGGGGGTGCGAGGACCGGGGAGCTGTTTTTT.

The chain joins TRBV6-1 to TRBJ1-5, with D perhaps TRBD1 (6 bases). V lost 11 bases and J lost 2, with 13 bases in between. CDR1 and CDR2 (germline): MNHNS, SASEGT. The CDR3 runs 13 residues. The CDR3 is CAVSAGGNQPQHF. In nucleotides, the CDR3 is TGTGCCGTCTCCGCAGGGGGCAATCAGCCCCAGCATTTT.

The chain joins TRBV6-5 to TRBJ1-1; unclear D gene. CDR3 length equals 11 residues. Trimming shortened V by 5 bases and J by 12 bases, and 13 bases separated the two germline ends. Per the germline V gene, CDR1 is MNHEY and CDR2 is SVGAGI. The CDR3 loop reads CASSENRETFF. The CDR3 nucleotides read TGTGCCAGCAGTGAAAACCGTGAGACTTTCTTT.

The chain joins TRBV21-1 to TRBJ2-3; TRBD2 reflects the table's D call only, with no check against the DNA. TRBV21-1 is annotated as a pseudogene. CDR3 length equals 16 residues. The CDR3 spells CASTHGLAGGTDTQYF. CDR3 coding DNA: TGTGCCAGCACCCACGGACTAGCGGGGGGTACAGATACGCAGTATTTT.

The chain joins TRBV7-2 to TRBJ2-5; 9 nucleotides match TRBD1. V lost 1 base, J lost 4 bases, and 4 bases stayed unmatched. The CDR3 runs to 15 residues. Per germline, CDR1 SGHTA and CDR2 FQGNSA. CDR3 sequence (DNA): TGTGCCAGCAGCTTAGGGACAGGGGAGGGAGAGACCCAGTACTTC. It codes for CASSLGTGEGETQYF.

The rearrangement joins TRBV5-1 to TRBJ1-2; possibly TRBD1 for D (5 bases). The CDR3 runs 13 residues. CDR1 and CDR2 from the germline V gene are SGHRS and YFSETQ. Between the trimmed V and J ends, which lost 4 bases and 8 bases, there was a span of 15 bases. The CDR3 region is CASSPSGLGGYTF. As DNA, the CDR3 is TGCGCCAGCAGCCCCTCGGGACTCGGGGGCTACACCTTC.

The table lists this clone with a few counts. V gene TRBV18 combines with J gene TRBJ1-4; D is undetermined. The CDR3 runs to 12 residues. Trimming cost V 3 bases and J 12 bases, with 11 bases left between them. The germline gives CDR1 KGHSH, CDR2 LQKENI. The CDR3 bases are TGTGCCAGCTCACCGTATGGCACAGAACTGTTTTTT. Protein sequence: CASSPYGTELFF.